Sequencing of this T cell receptor (beta chain) was carried out in a study of blood T cell repertoires in COVID-19. Method: immunoSEQ multiplex PCR; TCRdb's copy keeps in-frame clones and lacks some. The sample has 130,000 or so clones, about 84% seen once. This CDR3 comprises 13 residues. The germline gives CDR1 MNHEY, CDR2 SMNVEV (reference sequence). Trimming removed 4 bases at V and 5 bases at J, with 12 bases between. This sequence was found in a woman aged 55-69 years with acute or convalescent COVID-19. The chain joins TRBV27 to TRBJ2-7; tentative D call: TRBD1 (5 bases). The specimen was peripheral blood. This CDR3 reads CASSWQGEHEQYF. The CDR3 DNA reads TGTGCCAGCAGTTGGCAAGGGGAACACGAGCAGTACTTC.